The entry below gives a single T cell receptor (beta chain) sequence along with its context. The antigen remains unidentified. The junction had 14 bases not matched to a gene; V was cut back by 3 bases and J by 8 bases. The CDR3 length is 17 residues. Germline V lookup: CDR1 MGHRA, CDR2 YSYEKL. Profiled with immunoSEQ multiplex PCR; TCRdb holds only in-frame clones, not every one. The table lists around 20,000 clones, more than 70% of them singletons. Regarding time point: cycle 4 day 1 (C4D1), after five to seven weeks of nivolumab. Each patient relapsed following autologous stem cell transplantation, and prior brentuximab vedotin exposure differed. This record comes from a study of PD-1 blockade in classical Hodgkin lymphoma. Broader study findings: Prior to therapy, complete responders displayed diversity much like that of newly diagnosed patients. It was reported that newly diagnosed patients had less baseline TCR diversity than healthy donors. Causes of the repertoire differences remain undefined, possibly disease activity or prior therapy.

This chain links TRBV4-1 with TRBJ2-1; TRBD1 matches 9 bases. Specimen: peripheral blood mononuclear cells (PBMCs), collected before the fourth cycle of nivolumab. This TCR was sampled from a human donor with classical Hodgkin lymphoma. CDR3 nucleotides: TGCGCCAGCAGCCATCTTATACTGGGGACAGGGAGTGATGAGCAGTTCTTC. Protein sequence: CASSHLILGTGSDEQFF.